Described below is a single T cell receptor (beta chain) sequence and its context. The sample comes from a study of cytomegalovirus exposure and HLA in healthy donors. The J segment lost 2 bases and the V segment lost 5 bases, leaving 7 bases of the junction unmatched. Germline V gives CDR1 SEHNR, CDR2 FQNEAQ (reference sequence). The CDR3 has 15 residues. 60 Vbeta and 13 Jbeta primers were used in PCR. Profiled with immunoSEQ multiplex PCR; TCRdb holds only in-frame clones, not every one. Seen here are approximately 220,000 clones, 82% observed once, and the top ten hold around 6%. The chain links TRBV7-9 to TRBJ1-1; TRBD1 aligns across 8 bases. Sequencing was performed on PBMCs. The sequence derives from a man aged 35 to 55 in good health and CMV-seropositive. CDR3 coding DNA: TGTGCCAGCAGCCAGCAGGGACAGGCCAACACTGAAGCTTTCTTT. This sequence encodes CASSQQGQANTEAFF.